This T cell receptor beta chain was captured by sequencing in a study of vaccination and CD4 T cells after COVID-19. Sequence data for DNA of cultured CD4+ T cells were generated by the Oncomine TCR Beta short-read assay. TCRdb re-derived calls from the PCR reads in MiXCR, one entry per CDR3 protein. The sample records about 20,000 distinct CDR3 sequences, 55% being singletons. As to treatment: roughly 11-day PBMC culture with coronavirus spike peptide pools or control peptides (ViraFEST assay). This CDR3 region has 14 residues. Trimming cost V 10 bases and J 4 bases; bases outside gene matches: 9. CDR1 and CDR2 (germline): LNHDA, SQIVND (reference sequence). Details on this clonotype: What it recognizes is unknown.

The J gene is TRBJ1-5, the V gene TRBV19, with TRBD1 matching over 8 bases. This TCR came from a human donor who had recovered from COVID-19. Sequencing input: CD4+ T cells from blood, cultured in vitro. As DNA, the CDR3 is TGTGCCACCTCGACAGGGGATCGGAATCAGCCCCAGCATTTT. This encodes CATSTGDRNQPQHF.